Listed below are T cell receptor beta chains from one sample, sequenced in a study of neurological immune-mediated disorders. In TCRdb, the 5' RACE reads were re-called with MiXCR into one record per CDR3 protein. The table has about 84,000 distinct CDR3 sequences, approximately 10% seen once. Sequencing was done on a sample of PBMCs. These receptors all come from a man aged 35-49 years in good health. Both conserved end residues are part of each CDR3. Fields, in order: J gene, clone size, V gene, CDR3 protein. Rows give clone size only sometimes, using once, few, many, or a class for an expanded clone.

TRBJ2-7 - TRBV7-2 CASSLGASGNTYEQYF
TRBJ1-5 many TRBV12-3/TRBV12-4 CASSPVVGQPQHF
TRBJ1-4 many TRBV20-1 CSARGGSTNEKLFF
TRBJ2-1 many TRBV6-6 CASGQGTGNEQFF
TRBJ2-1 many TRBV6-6 CASKELAGGYNEQFF
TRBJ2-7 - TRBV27 CASSSPQGFALGEQYF
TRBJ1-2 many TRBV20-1 CSALGANYGYTF
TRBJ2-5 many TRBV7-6 CASSFFGRGQETQYF
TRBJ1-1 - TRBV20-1 CSAQTATNTEAFF
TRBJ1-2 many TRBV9 CASSPSGTGLNGYTF
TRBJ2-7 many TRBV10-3 CAISPDSDYEQYF
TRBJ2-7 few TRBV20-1 CSAPTGGFNEQYF
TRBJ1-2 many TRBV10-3 CAIMSRRHDYTF
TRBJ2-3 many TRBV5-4 CASSLGAGTSTDTQYF
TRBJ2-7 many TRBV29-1 CSVRGPNSYEQYF
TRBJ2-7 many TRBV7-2 CASSRGQGSSYEQYF
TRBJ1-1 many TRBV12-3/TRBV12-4 CASSSSGLGTEAFF
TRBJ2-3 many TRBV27 CASKSREFTDTQYF
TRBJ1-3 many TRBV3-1 CASSQGAGRQNTIYF
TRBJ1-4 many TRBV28 CASSLGRHNEKLFF
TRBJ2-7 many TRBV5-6 CASSLGGVNYEQYF
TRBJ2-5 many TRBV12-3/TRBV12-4 CASSFVEFGQETQYF
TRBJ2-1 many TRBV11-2 CASSLDRGGPYNEQFF
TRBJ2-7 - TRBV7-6 CASRPTGAPFYEQYF
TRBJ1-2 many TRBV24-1 CATSKRTGDGYTF
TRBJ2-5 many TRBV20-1 CSAPEGGETQYF
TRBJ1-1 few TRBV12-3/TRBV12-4 CASGQGSQTEAFF
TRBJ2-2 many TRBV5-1 CASREGLAVITGELFF
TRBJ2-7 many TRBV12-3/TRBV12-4 CASSIPGAYEQYF
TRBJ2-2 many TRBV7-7 CASSFGGNTGELFF
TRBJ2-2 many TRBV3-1 CASSPRFVGNTGELFF
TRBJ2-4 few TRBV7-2 CASSLVSSLAKNIQYF
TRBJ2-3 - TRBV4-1 CASSLTIGRGEDTQYF
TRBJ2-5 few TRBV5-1 CASSVAETQYF
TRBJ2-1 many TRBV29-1 CSVGLAGVRSYNEQFF
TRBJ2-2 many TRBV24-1 CATETSGTGELFF
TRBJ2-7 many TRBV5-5 CASSGAIEQPLYYEQYF
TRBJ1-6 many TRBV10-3 CAISEAPGRSPLHF
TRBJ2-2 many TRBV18 CASSPMGQTGELFF
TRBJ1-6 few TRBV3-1 CASSQVSLMRSPLHF
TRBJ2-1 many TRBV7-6 CASSLGREQFF
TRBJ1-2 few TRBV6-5 CACKKGTGDYGYTF